One and the same sample provided the 26 T cell receptor beta chains below, sequenced in a study of cytotoxic CD8 clonotypes in ibrutinib-treated CLL. Sequencing used immunoSEQ multiplex PCR; TCRdb keeps in-frame clones, though not all of them. Found here are roughly 190,000 clones, 72% of them singletons; the top ten hold roughly an eighth. Sequences were derived from PBMCs, sampled after 24 months of ibrutinib treatment. These receptors all stem from a human donor with chronic lymphocytic leukemia.

The chain is built from TRBV2 and TRBJ1-6, with D tentatively TRBD1 (6 bases). V lost 1 base and J 14 bases, leaving 12 bases between the germline ends. There are 13 residues in the CDR3. Per germline, CDR1 SNHLY and CDR2 FYNNEI. This chain's CDR3 is CASSEVGRGSLHF. CDR3 nucleotides: TGTGCCAGCAGTGAAGTGGGCAGGGGTTCCCTCCACTTT.

V and J are TRBV27 and TRBJ2-7; D is perhaps TRBD1 (6 bases). Germline V gene data show CDR1 as MNHEY and CDR2 as SMNVEV (reference sequence). The germline V and J ends were trimmed by 3 bases and 2 bases, with 14 bases remaining between them. This CDR3 has 15 residues. The CDR3 reads CASSFLLGGTYEQYF. The CDR3, as DNA: TGTGCCAGCAGTTTCCTCTTAGGGGGTACCTACGAGCAGTACTTC.

V usage is TRBV6-5 and J usage is TRBJ1-4, with unresolved D. The CDR3 covers 15 residues. Germline V lookup: CDR1 MNHEY, CDR2 SVGAGI. The V gene lost 5 bases and the J gene lost 6 bases, with 16 bases spanning the gap. In nucleotides, the CDR3 is TGTGCCAGCAGTAGATACGGAGCAAAGGATGAAAAACTGTTTTTT. It translates to CASSRYGAKDEKLFF.

This sequence joins TRBV4-2 and TRBJ2-7; a weak D match, TRBD2 (6 bases). This CDR3 contains 14 residues. Germline V gene sequence: CDR1 LGHNA, CDR2 YNFKEQ. V lost 3 bases, J lost 3 bases, and 12 bases lay in between. The CDR3 region has the DNA TGTGCCAGCAGCCAGATCGGCGGGGACTACGAGCAGTACTTC. Residues: CASSQIGGDYEQYF.

The chain recombines TRBV7-8 with TRBJ2-1; either TRBD1 or TRBD2 may supply D (5 bases each). This CDR3 is built from 17 residues. Trimming cost V 5 bases and J 8 bases, with 25 bases left between them. Germline CDR1 is SGHVS and CDR2 is FQNEAQ. CDR3 sequence reads: CASSQDLLDRLVDEQFF. The CDR3 DNA follows: TGTGCCAGCAGCCAAGATCTACTAGACAGATTAGTGGATGAGCAGTTCTTC.

The chain couples TRBV9 to TRBJ2-5; 9 bases are shared with TRBD2. With 4 bases clipped from V and 7 bases from J, the junction kept 5 bases outside the gene matches. The CDR3 runs to 13 residues. The germline V gene has CDR1 SGDLS and CDR2 YYNGEE. The CDR3 loop reads CASSLAGMGTQYF. The CDR3 DNA reads TGTGCCAGCAGCCTAGCGGGAATGGGGACCCAGTACTTC.

V gene TRBV7-2 combines with J gene TRBJ2-7; 9 nucleotides match TRBD1. The CDR3 is 16 residues long. Losses at the gene ends were 5 bases for V and 1 base for J; bases not matched to a gene: 9. CDR1 is SGHTA, CDR2 FQGNSA, per germline. In DNA, the CDR3 is TGTGCCAGCAGCGCGACCGGGACAGGGATATCCTACGAGCAGTACTTC. Protein: CASSATGTGISYEQYF.

This chain joins TRBV10-3 and TRBJ2-3, with TRBD2 matching over 7 bases. Germline V gene data show CDR1 as ENHRY and CDR2 as SYGVKD. The CDR3 runs to 18 residues. V gave up 6 bases and J gave up 2 bases; unmatched junction bases: 17. This chain's CDR3 is CAIRPVPGGLGDTDTQYF. Written as DNA, the CDR3 is TGTGCCATCAGACCGGTACCGGGGGGTTTAGGGGACACAGATACGCAGTATTTT.

A single count supports this clone. The gene calls are TRBV7-3 and TRBJ2-6; no clear D. The V gene lost 8 bases and the J gene lost 4 bases, with 12 bases spanning the gap. The CDR3 consists of 14 residues. Germline V CDR1 and CDR2: SGHTA, FQGTGA. CDR3 protein: CASSGVGGANVLTF. For the CDR3, the DNA is TGTGCCAGCTCAGGTGTTGGGGGGGCCAACGTCCTGACTTTC. The variable domain in full, with the rest retrieved from reference TRBV7-3 and TRBJ2-6, is GAGVSQTPSNKVTEKGKYVELRCDPISGHTALYWYRQSLGQGPEFLIYFQGTGAADDSGLPNDRFFAVRPEGSVSTLKIQRTERGDSAVYLCASSGVGGANVLTFGAGSRLTVL.

The genes are TRBV6-5 and TRBJ1-4, with 9 bases fitting TRBD1. CDR3 size: 15 residues. J gave up 10 bases and V 6 bases, and 12 bases lay outside the gene matches. Germline V lookup: CDR1 MNHEY, CDR2 SVGAGI. CDR3 sequence reads: CASSPSGQGERKLFF. DNA for the CDR3: TGTGCCAGCAGCCCCTCGGGACAGGGCGAACGAAAACTGTTTTTT.

This rearrangement joins TRBV27 to TRBJ2-7, with 9 bases identical to TRBD1. The CDR3 runs 15 residues. The trim removed 2 bases at V and 3 bases at J, leaving 5 bases unmatched. CDR1 MNHEY and CDR2 SMNVEV come from the germline V gene (reference sequence). CDR3 protein: CASSLIGTGFYEQYF. The DNA for the CDR3 is TGTGCCAGCAGTTTAATCGGGACAGGGTTCTACGAGCAGTACTTC.

The rearrangement joins TRBV10-3 to TRBJ2-7, with a tentative D call TRBD1 (5 bases). The germline V gene has CDR1 ENHRY and CDR2 SYGVKD. The CDR3 is made up of 12 amino acids. With 10 bases removed from V and 5 bases from J, the gap between germline ends came to 15 bases. The CDR3 spells CATQRGMDEQYF. The DNA of the CDR3 is TGTGCCACCCAAAGGGGTATGGACGAGCAGTACTTC.

V gene TRBV11-2 combines with J gene TRBJ2-7; D unresolved. V gave up 2 bases and J gave up 0 bases, with 11 bases separating them. There are 15 residues in the CDR3. Germline V lookup: CDR1 SGHAT, CDR2 FQNNGV. The CDR3 loop is CASSLSFGVSYEQYF. In DNA, the CDR3 is TGTGCCAGCAGCTTATCGTTCGGTGTCTCCTACGAGCAGTACTTC.

This chain links TRBV10-3 with TRBJ1-2, with 7 bases aligning to TRBD1. With V trimmed by 3 bases and J by 6 bases, 7 bases remained unmatched. The V gene's germline CDR1 is ENHRY and CDR2 SYGVKD. This CDR3 has 14 amino acids. DNA for the CDR3: TGTGCCATCAGTGAAGAGGGGGCGAGGAATGGCTACACCTTC. Translation gives CAISEEGARNGYTF.

J is TRBJ1-3 and V is TRBV28; D not certain. V dropped 1 base and J dropped 4 bases, with 5 bases sitting between them. This CDR3 is built from 13 residues. Germline V gene sequence: CDR1 MDHEN, CDR2 SYDVKM. The CDR3 protein is CASSLFRGNTIYF. The CDR3 nucleotides read TGTGCCAGCAGTTTATTCAGGGGAAACACCATATATTTT.

The count of this clone is one. J is TRBJ1-3 and V is TRBV9; D gene ambiguous. This CDR3 has 14 amino acids. Germline V gives CDR1 SGDLS, CDR2 YYNGEE. With 0 bases removed from V and 1 base from J, the gap between germline ends came to 5 bases. Written as DNA, the CDR3 is TGTGCCAGCAGCGTAGGTGTTTCTGGAAACACCATATATTTT. Translating gives CASSVGVSGNTIYF. The full variable domain, with the rest looked up from reference TRBV9 and TRBJ1-3, is DSGVTQTPKHLITATGQRVTLRCSPRSGDLSVYWYQQSLDQGLQFLIQYYNGEERAKGNILERFSAQQFPDLHSELNLSSLELGDSALYFCASSVGVSGNTIYFGEGSWLTVV.

The rearrangement links TRBV29-1 to TRBJ2-7, with D unresolved. V was pared by 6 bases and J by 0 bases, with 12 bases between. Germline loops: CDR1 SQVTM, CDR2 ANQGSEA. This CDR3 has 13 residues. CDR3: CSVAVTTSYEQYF. CDR3 coding DNA: TGCAGCGTCGCGGTCACAACCTCCTACGAGCAGTACTTC.

This chain uses TRBV4-3 with TRBJ2-7; D not certain. V gave up 0 bases and J gave up 3 bases, with 12 bases separating them. The CDR3 runs 15 residues. From germline, CDR1 is LGHNA and CDR2 YSLEER. CDR3 nucleotide sequence: TGCGCCAGCAGCCAAGAAGGGCACAGAGGCTACGAGCAGTACTTC. This gives the protein CASSQEGHRGYEQYF.

The chain has TRBV4-3 and TRBJ2-7, with unresolved D. Germline values: CDR1 LGHNA, CDR2 YSLEER. Trimming removed 3 bases from V and 4 bases from J, with 7 bases in between. The CDR3 totals 12 residues. CDR3 sequence (DNA): TGCGCCAGCAGCCAGGCAGGATACGAGCAGTACTTC. Translated: CASSQAGYEQYF.

The rearrangement uses TRBV29-1 and TRBJ2-3; 8 bases agree with TRBD2. Germline CDR1 and CDR2: SQVTM and ANQGSEA. This CDR3 has 15 residues. The trim removed 6 bases at V and 3 bases at J, leaving 11 bases unmatched. This CDR3 reads CSVDTAGGPTDTQYF. CDR3 DNA sequence: TGCAGCGTGGACACGGCGGGAGGTCCGACAGATACGCAGTATTTT.

V and J are TRBV27 and TRBJ1-1, with TRBD1 matching over 8 bases. The germline CDR1 and CDR2 sequences are MNHEY and SMNVEV (reference sequence). Trimming removed 4 bases from V and 1 base from J; junction bases left unmatched: 5. This CDR3 has 15 residues. The CDR3 region is CASSSMGQANTEAFF. CDR3 sequence (DNA): TGTGCCAGCAGTTCCATGGGACAGGCGAACACTGAAGCTTTCTTT.

This chain joins TRBV4-3 and TRBJ2-7; D is ambiguous. Germline V CDR1 and CDR2: LGHNA, YSLEER. V dropped 0 bases and J dropped 0 bases, with 9 bases sitting between them. The CDR3 sequence is 15 residues long. The CDR3: CASSQDDRSSYEQYF. The CDR3 region has the DNA TGCGCCAGCAGCCAAGATGACCGTAGCTCCTACGAGCAGTACTTC.

This chain connects TRBV4-3 to TRBJ2-7; TRBD1 matches 8 bases. V lost 0 bases to trimming and J lost 1 base; unmatched junction nucleotides: 5. The germline gives CDR1 LGHNA, CDR2 YSLEER. There are 16 residues in the CDR3. The CDR3 loop reads CASSQDRQGNSYEQYF. The DNA of the CDR3 is TGCGCCAGCAGCCAAGATAGACAGGGGAATTCCTACGAGCAGTACTTC.

This chain uses TRBV6-4 with TRBJ2-1; D unclear. The CDR3 has 13 amino acids. V lost 5 bases and J 9 bases, leaving 14 bases between the germline ends. Per germline, CDR1 MRHNA and CDR2 SNTAGT. CDR3 region: CASSFESGAEQFF. In nucleotides, the CDR3 is TGTGCCAGCAGTTTTGAATCCGGTGCTGAGCAGTTCTTC.

The chain employs TRBV5-8 and TRBJ2-3; D call uncertain. The CDR3 length is 15 residues. Germline-derived CDR1 and CDR2 are SGHTS and YDEGEE. Trimming stripped 2 bases from V and 0 bases from J, with 10 bases between. This chain's CDR3 is CASSLGDGSTDTQYF. In DNA, the CDR3 is TGTGCCAGCAGCTTAGGAGACGGTAGCACAGATACGCAGTATTTT.

The chain joins TRBV5-6 to TRBJ1-1; D possibly corresponds to TRBD1 (6 bases). Germline CDR1 is SGHDT and CDR2 is YYEEEE. This CDR3 is built from 15 residues. Trimming removed 4 bases at V and 7 bases at J, with 20 bases between. CDR3 protein: CASSPVDNREIEAFF. As DNA, the CDR3 is TGTGCCAGCAGCCCCGTAGACAACAGGGAGATTGAAGCTTTCTTT.